This entry lists 24 T cell receptor beta chains sequenced from one sample in a study of molecular identifiers for immune sequencing clone quantification. MiXCR, run by TCRdb on the PCR reads, gives a single entry per CDR3 protein. Of approximately 680,000 distinct CDR3 sequences in the sample, around 25% were seen once. The specimen was naive CD8+ T cells from blood, with Jurkat cell RNA spiked in. Described subset: FACS-sorted CD8+CD4-CCR7+CD45RA+ naive T cells. These TCRs come from a human donor in good health. Some libraries in this study had Jurkat cell RNA spiked in.

This clonotype was detected a few times. The chain employs TRBV11-2 and TRBJ2-3, with 7 nucleotides matching TRBD2. Germline V lookup: CDR1 SGHAT, CDR2 FQNNGV. Trimming removed 5 bases from V and 6 bases from J; junction bases left unmatched: 11. The CDR3 length is 15 residues. The CDR3 is CASSLVGGPSDTQYF. As DNA, the CDR3 is TGTGCCAGCAGCCTCGTGGGAGGGCCGTCGGATACGCAGTATTTT.

The chain links TRBV27 to TRBJ1-3; D not resolved. Germline V gene sequence: CDR1 MNHEY, CDR2 SMNVEV (reference sequence). Deletions cut 0 bases from V and 1 base from J, with 4 bases between. This CDR3 contains 14 residues. The DNA of the CDR3 is TGTGCCAGCAGTTTATCATTTTCTGGAAACACCATATATTTT. Translated, it gives CASSLSFSGNTIYF.

In this sample, this clonotype turned up many times. The gene calls are TRBV2 and TRBJ1-1; 7 nucleotides line up with TRBD1. J lost 3 bases, V lost 6 bases, and 13 bases had no gene match. Germline lookup yields CDR1 SNHLY and CDR2 FYNNEI. This CDR3 spans 16 amino acids. The CDR3 protein is CASRDPGQPQHTEAFF. The DNA of the CDR3 is TGTGCCAGCAGAGACCCGGGACAGCCCCAGCACACTGAAGCTTTCTTT. Looking up the rest from reference TRBV2 and TRBJ1-1 gives the full variable domain: EPEVTQTPSHQVTQMGQEVILRCVPISNHLYFYWYRQILGQKVEFLVSFYNNEISEKSEIFDDQFSVERPDGSNFTLKIRSTKLEDSAMYFCASRDPGQPQHTEAFFGQGTRLTVV.

This clonotype was observed many times. The genes are TRBV7-9 and TRBJ2-3, with 10 bases lining up with TRBD1. V was pared by 5 bases and J by 0 bases, with 8 bases of the junction left unmatched. CDR1 is SEHNR and CDR2 is FQNEAQ in the germline V gene (reference sequence). The CDR3 runs to 17 residues. CDR3 region: CASSERTGGLSTDTQYF. The CDR3 nucleotides are TGTGCCAGCAGCGAGAGGACAGGGGGGCTTAGCACAGATACGCAGTATTTT.

This clonotype has more than one count but fewer than ten. This rearrangement joins TRBV5-1 to TRBJ2-7, with D possibly matching TRBD1 (7 bases). CDR1 is SGHRS, CDR2 YFSETQ, per germline. This CDR3 spans 17 amino acids. Trimming cost V 3 bases and J 4 bases, with 23 bases left between them. The CDR3 nucleotides are TGCGCCAGCAGCTCCGAACCTCCTCCGACAGGGACTTACGAGCAGTACTTC. Encoded protein: CASSSEPPPTGTYEQYF.

V gene TRBV9 combines with J gene TRBJ2-7; D may be TRBD2 (5 bases). The germline V gene has CDR1 SGDLS and CDR2 YYNGEE. There are 13 residues in the CDR3. V lost 4 bases and J lost 3, with 11 bases in between. As DNA, the CDR3 is TGTGCCAGCAGCCCCGACGACTACTACGAGCAGTACTTC. Translating gives CASSPDDYYEQYF.

The rearrangement joins TRBV30 to TRBJ2-1; 7 bases line up with TRBD2. The CDR3 is 13 residues long. After removal of 1 base from V and 8 bases from J, the junction contained 5 bases not matched to a gene. The germline V gene has CDR1 GTSNPN and CDR2 SVGIG (reference sequence). CDR3 in amino acids: CAWSGEGFHEQFF. CDR3 bases: TGTGCCTGGAGTGGGGAGGGTTTTCATGAGCAGTTCTTC.

J is TRBJ2-7 and V is TRBV20-1; perhaps TRBD2 as D (6 bases). Per germline, CDR1 DFQATT and CDR2 SNEGSKA (reference sequence). This CDR3 region has 14 residues. V was pared by 6 bases and J by 1 base, with 16 bases between. The CDR3 DNA is TGCAGTGCCCCCCGGACGGGGACTTCCTACGAGCAGTACTTC. Its translation: CSAPRTGTSYEQYF.

The chain combines TRBV9 with TRBJ2-1; TRBD2 matches 13 bases. J was trimmed by 10 bases and V by 2 bases; bases with no gene match: 6. Germline V CDR1 and CDR2: SGDLS, YYNGEE. The CDR3 loop spans 15 amino acids. CDR3 loop: CASSVSGLAGEEQFF. The CDR3 DNA follows: TGTGCCAGCAGCGTCTCTGGACTAGCGGGGGAGGAGCAGTTCTTC.

About this clonotype: A read error may explain this, as a much larger clone is one base away. This chain connects TRBV27 to TRBJ2-3, with TRBD2 as a possible D gene (5 bases). Germline values: CDR1 MNHEY, CDR2 SMNVEV (reference sequence). This CDR3 spans 14 amino acids. The CDR3 reads CARSLAFGTDTQYF. CDR3 nucleotide sequence: TGTGCCCGCAGTTTAGCGTTCGGCACAGATACGCAGTATTTT.

This clonotype came up many times. The chain employs TRBV7-6 and TRBJ1-1; D is possibly TRBD1 (5 bases). V lost 7 bases and J lost 5, with 14 bases in between. This CDR3 region has 13 residues. Germline V lookup: CDR1 SGHVS, CDR2 FNYEAQ. This CDR3 is CASTPGGETEAFF. The CDR3, as DNA: TGTGCCAGCACCCCGGGAGGGGAGACTGAAGCTTTCTTT.

This clonotype was counted at least ten times. The chain carries TRBV28 and TRBJ2-4; 7 nucleotides agree with TRBD1. The CDR3 is 14 amino acids. Unmatched junction bases numbered 5, after V lost 5 bases and J lost 4 bases. The germline V gene encodes CDR1 MDHEN and CDR2 SYDVKM. The CDR3 here is CASSEEGQKNIQYF. CDR3 sequence (DNA): TGTGCCAGCAGTGAAGAGGGACAGAAAAACATTCAGTACTTC.

The table lists this clonotype with many counts. The chain links TRBV28 to TRBJ2-7; 9 nucleotides line up with TRBD1. Trimming at V came to 5 bases and at J to 2 bases, leaving 10 bases not matched to a gene. Germline CDR1 and CDR2: MDHEN and SYDVKM. The CDR3 runs 16 residues. CDR3 in DNA: TGTGCCAGCAGTCAAACCCAGGGACAGGGCCCCTACGAGCAGTACTTC. Translated: CASSQTQGQGPYEQYF. The full variable domain, with the rest looked up from reference TRBV28 and TRBJ2-7, is DVKVTQSSRYLVKRTGEKVFLECVQDMDHENMFWYRQDPGLGLRLIYFSYDVKMKEKGDIPEGYSVSREKKERFSLILESASTNQTSMYLCASSQTQGQGPYEQYFGPGTRLTVT.

On this clonotype: This could be a read error, since a much larger clone is one nucleotide away. The CDR3 protein is CASSPGVPGANTEAFF. The CDR3 DNA reads TGTGCCAGCAGCCCCGGGGTGCCGGGGGCGAACACTGAAGCTTTCTTT. This chain connects TRBV5-6 to TRBJ1-1; the D gene is possibly TRBD1 (6 bases). Germline values: CDR1 SGHDT, CDR2 YYEEEE. Deletions cut 4 bases from V and 1 base from J, with 17 bases between. CDR3 size: 16 residues.

Comment on this clonotype: This may arise from a read error, as a much more abundant clone is one base away. The V and J genes are TRBV5-3 and TRBJ1-2; D call uncertain. TRBV5-3 is sorted into the ORF group, with uncertain function. Between the trimmed V and J ends, which lost 8 bases and 7 bases, there was a span of 24 bases. The CDR3 loop spans 15 amino acids. The CDR3 bases are TGTGCCAGCAGCCCCGCAGGAGGCGAGGAATGTGGCTACACCTTC. Its protein product is CASSPAGGEECGYTF.

This clonotype was counted at least ten times. The chain recombines TRBV5-4 with TRBJ2-7; 10 bases match TRBD1. The CDR3 has 16 residues. CDR1 is SGHNT, CDR2 YYREEE, per germline (reference sequence). V trimming: 4 bases; J trimming: 5 bases; junction bases outside the gene matches: 12. The CDR3 sequence: CASSPETRQGADEQYF. CDR3 in DNA: TGTGCCAGCAGCCCCGAAACCAGACAGGGGGCGGACGAGCAGTACTTC.

The table lists this clonotype with many counts. The chain employs TRBV19 and TRBJ2-7; TRBD1 aligns across 7 bases. Germline trimming cut 1 base from V and 4 bases from J; bases unmatched to any gene: 4. The CDR3 contains 14 residues. Germline values: CDR1 LNHDA, CDR2 SQIVND (reference sequence). CDR3 in DNA: TGTGCCAGTAGTATAGGTCAGGGGGAATACGAGCAGTACTTC. It translates to CASSIGQGEYEQYF.

About this clonotype: The likely explanation is a read error, given a far larger clone one base away. The conserved phenylalanine or tryptophan normally closing the CDR3 is absent here, so this likely arose from a read error. As DNA, the CDR3 is TGTGCCAGCAGCCCCACCGGGGCCGAAGCTTTCCTT. As protein: CASSPTGAEAFL. V usage is TRBV7-9 and J usage is TRBJ1-1, with D maybe TRBD1 (5 bases). This CDR3 region has 12 residues. Germline V gives CDR1 SEHNR, CDR2 FQNEAQ (reference sequence). V was pared by 5 bases and J by 8 bases, with 12 bases between.

The chain couples TRBV20-1 to TRBJ2-1; D remains ambiguous. Germline-derived CDR1 and CDR2 are DFQATT and SNEGSKA (reference sequence). Trimming removed 6 bases at V and 0 bases at J, with 15 bases between. The CDR3 is made up of 15 amino acids. The CDR3 bases are TGCAGTGCCCTCACATTGATTAGCTCCTACAATGAGCAGTTCTTC. Translating gives CSALTLISSYNEQFF.

The chain joins TRBV7-3 to TRBJ2-2, with D perhaps matching TRBD1 (6 bases). In germline, CDR1 is SGHTA, CDR2 FQGTGA. CDR3 length equals 17 residues. Deletions cut 3 bases from V and 1 base from J, with 15 bases between. CDR3 residues: CASSFYQGTGNTGELFF. In DNA form, the CDR3 reads TGTGCCAGCAGCTTCTATCAGGGGACCGGGAACACCGGGGAGCTGTTTTTT. Full variable domain (remainder filled in from reference TRBV7-3 and TRBJ2-2): GAGVSQTPSNKVTEKGKYVELRCDPISGHTALYWYRQSLGQGPEFLIYFQGTGAADDSGLPNDRFFAVRPEGSVSTLKIQRTERGDSAVYLCASSFYQGTGNTGELFFGEGSRLTVL.

About this clonotype: A clone one base away is much larger, so this may be a read error. The chain couples TRBV7-4 to TRBJ1-5, with D unresolved. This CDR3 is built from 14 residues. CDR1 and CDR2 from the germline V gene are SGHVT and SQSDAQ. The ends were cut back, 5 bases at V and 7 bases at J, with 15 bases in the middle. This chain's CDR3 is CASSLRQKAQPQHF. The CDR3, as DNA: TGTGCCAGCAGCCTCAGACAAAAGGCACAGCCCCAGCATTTT.

This clonotype showed up many times. This chain links TRBV20-1 with TRBJ2-4; no definite D call. Germline loops: CDR1 DFQATT, CDR2 SNEGSKA (reference sequence). CDR3 length equals 15 residues. CDR3 nucleotide sequence: TGCAACCTGTTCCTTGGCTCACTAGCCAAAAACATTCAGTACTTC. Its translation is CNLFLGSLAKNIQYF.

The CDR3 sequence: CASSFSGGPSTDTQYF. As DNA, the CDR3 is TGTGCCAGCAGTTTTTCGGGGGGCCCAAGCACAGATACGCAGTATTTT. The rearrangement uses TRBV6-5 and TRBJ2-3, with D perhaps matching TRBD2 (7 bases). This CDR3 region has 16 residues. Per germline, CDR1 MNHEY and CDR2 SVGAGI. V lost 4 bases and J lost 0, with 14 bases in between.

Note on this clonotype: This clone may be a read error of a much larger clone one base away. The chain recombines TRBV6-6 with TRBJ2-3; D is perhaps TRBD1 (6 bases). The CDR3 contains 14 residues. Germline CDR1 and CDR2: MNHNY and SVGAGI (reference sequence). V gave up 8 bases and J gave up 2 bases, with 14 bases separating them. CDR3 region: CASGTMELTDTQYF. CDR3 nucleotides: TGTGCCAGCGGGACAATGGAACTCACAGATACGCAGTATTTT.